Listed here are 14 T cell receptor beta chains from one sample, sequenced in a study of blood T cell repertoires in COVID-19. Data came from immunoSEQ multiplex PCR; TCRdb stores just in-frame clones and leaves some out. Here the sample spans 380,000 or so clones, roughly 77% being singletons. Sequenced input: peripheral blood. All receptors derive from a human donor with acute or convalescent COVID-19. The donor label of this sample is uncertain.

This rearrangement joins TRBV6-5 to TRBJ1-1; TRBD1 agrees at 12 bases. V was pared by 7 bases and J by 4 bases, with 7 bases of the junction left unmatched. The CDR3 has 15 residues. Germline V gene sequence: CDR1 MNHEY, CDR2 SVGAGI. The CDR3 sequence: CASTIRGQGATEAFF. The CDR3 region has the DNA TGTGCCAGCACCATAAGGGGACAGGGGGCCACTGAAGCTTTCTTT.

This clone is a singleton in its sample. The rearrangement links TRBV7-8 to TRBJ1-1, with no clear D. The CDR3 sequence is 12 residues long. Germline CDR1 reads SGHVS; CDR2 reads FQNEAQ. Trimming shortened V by 2 bases and J by 4 bases, and 5 bases separated the two germline ends. CDR3 amino acids: CASSLPSTEAFF. The CDR3 DNA is TGTGCCAGCAGCTTACCGAGCACTGAAGCTTTCTTT.

The rearrangement joins TRBV6-1 to TRBJ1-1; possible D gene TRBD1, 5 bases. This CDR3 has 15 amino acids. The V gene lost 0 bases and the J gene lost 7 bases, with 15 bases spanning the gap. CDR1 and CDR2 from the germline V gene are MNHNS and SASEGT. The CDR3 bases are TGTGCCAGCAGTGAAGCGGGAGGGGCGGGATTTGAAGCTTTCTTT. It codes for CASSEAGGAGFEAFF.

This chain connects TRBV7-8 to TRBJ2-1; the D gene is possibly TRBD1 (5 bases). The V gene lost 0 bases and the J gene lost 4 bases, with 13 bases spanning the gap. The length of the CDR3 is 16 residues. Per germline, CDR1 SGHVS and CDR2 FQNEAQ. This CDR3 reads CASSLARQRRYNEQFF. CDR3 coding DNA: TGTGCCAGCAGCTTAGCGCGACAGCGACGATACAATGAGCAGTTCTTC.

The chain combines TRBV5-1 with TRBJ2-2; D perhaps matches TRBD2 (5 bases). The CDR3 is 15 amino acids. Germline loops: CDR1 SGHRS, CDR2 YFSETQ. V lost 0 bases and J 4 bases, leaving 10 bases between the germline ends. CDR3: CASSLAGIGTGELFF. The CDR3 DNA follows: TGCGCCAGCAGCTTGGCCGGGATCGGCACCGGGGAGCTGTTTTTT.

Comments on this clone: One end of the junction does not line up with germline, which may come from a read error. The genes are TRBV20-1 and TRBJ2-3; 7 bases are shared with TRBD2. The CDR3 sequence is 11 residues long. Germline V gives CDR1 DFQATT, CDR2 SNEGSKA (reference sequence). The CDR3 is CSASGGTNMDF. The CDR3 DNA follows: TGCAGTGCTAGTGGTGGGACTAATATGGATTTT.

This clone is a singleton in its sample. This CDR3 is CASSLGTGGNSPLHF. Here the CDR3 DNA reads TGTGCCAGCAGCTTAGGGACAGGAGGTAATTCACCCCTCCACTTT. The chain recombines TRBV9 with TRBJ1-6, with 8 bases lining up with TRBD1. Trimming cost V 4 bases and J 6 bases; bases outside gene matches: 6. There are 15 residues in the CDR3. Per the germline V gene, CDR1 is SGDLS and CDR2 is YYNGEE.

The chain has TRBV19 and TRBJ2-7, with 9 nucleotides matching TRBD1. The germline V gene has CDR1 LNHDA and CDR2 SQIVND (reference sequence). Trimming took 2 bases from V and 1 from J; bases not matched to a gene: 3. This CDR3 has 15 amino acids. The CDR3 spells CASSITGGRSYEQYF. As DNA, the CDR3 is TGTGCCAGTAGTATAACAGGGGGCCGGTCCTACGAGCAGTACTTC.

V is TRBV7-9 and J is TRBJ1-1; a possible D gene is TRBD1 (5 bases). This CDR3 is 14 amino acids long. Germline CDR1 is SEHNR and CDR2 is FQNEAQ (reference sequence). V dropped 5 bases and J dropped 8 bases, with 18 bases sitting between them. In nucleotides, the CDR3 is TGTGCCAGCAGCCTGAGAATGACAGACGGCGAAGCTTTCTTT. This gives the protein CASSLRMTDGEAFF.

This chain connects TRBV27 to TRBJ1-2, with D perhaps matching TRBD1 (6 bases). The germline V gene encodes CDR1 MNHEY and CDR2 SMNVEV (reference sequence). Trimming cost V 3 bases and J 7 bases, with 15 bases left between them. The CDR3 length is 14 residues. DNA of the CDR3: TGTGCCAGCAGTTTTGGGGGGGGCATAGGTGGCTACACCTTC. It translates to CASSFGGGIGGYTF.

The chain combines TRBV18 with TRBJ1-2, with TRBD1 identical over 8 bases. With V trimmed by 4 bases and J by 7 bases, 14 bases remained unmatched. This CDR3 spans 16 amino acids. From germline, CDR1 is KGHSH and CDR2 LQKENI. The CDR3 loop is CASSLNPTGDGAGYTF. The CDR3 DNA reads TGTGCCAGCTCACTCAACCCGACAGGGGATGGGGCTGGCTACACCTTC.

The chain is built from TRBV18 and TRBJ1-4; tentative D call: TRBD1 (5 bases). V was pared by 2 bases and J by 0 bases, with 7 bases between. The CDR3 runs to 15 residues. Looked up from germline, CDR1 is KGHSH and CDR2 is LQKENI. The CDR3 DNA reads as TGTGCCAGCTCACCAACAGGAGCAACTAATGAAAAACTGTTTTTT. It yields the protein CASSPTGATNEKLFF.

This clone was seen a handful of times. The gene calls are TRBV7-9 and TRBJ2-1; D is unresolved. Germline V gives CDR1 SEHNR, CDR2 FQNEAQ (reference sequence). There are 14 residues in the CDR3. Deletions cut 0 bases from V and 4 bases from J, with 7 bases between. CDR3 coding DNA: TGTGCCAGCAGCTTAGCTGCGGAGTACAATGAGCAGTTCTTC. As protein: CASSLAAEYNEQFF.

V is TRBV7-8 and J is TRBJ2-1; D remains ambiguous. CDR1 SGHVS and CDR2 FQNEAQ come from the germline V gene. The CDR3 loop spans 13 amino acids. V dropped 4 bases and J dropped 8 bases, with 12 bases sitting between them. Here the CDR3 reads CASSSRRLDEQFF. DNA of the CDR3: TGTGCCAGCAGCTCCCGTAGATTGGATGAGCAGTTCTTC.